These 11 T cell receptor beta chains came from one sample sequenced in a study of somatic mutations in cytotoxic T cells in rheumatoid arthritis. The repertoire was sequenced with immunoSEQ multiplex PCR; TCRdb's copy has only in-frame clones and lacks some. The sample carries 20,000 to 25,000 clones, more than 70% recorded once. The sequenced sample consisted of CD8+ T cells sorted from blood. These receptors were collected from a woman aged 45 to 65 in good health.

CDR3 coding DNA: TGTGCCAGTAGTATAGGGACAGGGAGAGGGATTGAAGCTTTCTTT. Translated, it gives CASSIGTGRGIEAFF. The J gene is TRBJ1-1, the V gene TRBV19, with TRBD1 identical over 8 bases. Germline loops: CDR1 LNHDA, CDR2 SQIVND (reference sequence). V gave up 1 base and J gave up 7 bases; unmatched junction bases: 8. This CDR3 spans 15 amino acids.

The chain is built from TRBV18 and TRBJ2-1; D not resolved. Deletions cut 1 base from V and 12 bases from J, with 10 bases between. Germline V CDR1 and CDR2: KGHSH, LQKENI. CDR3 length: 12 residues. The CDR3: CASSPQGGMQFF. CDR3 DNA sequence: TGTGCCAGCTCACCACAAGGTGGGATGCAGTTCTTC.

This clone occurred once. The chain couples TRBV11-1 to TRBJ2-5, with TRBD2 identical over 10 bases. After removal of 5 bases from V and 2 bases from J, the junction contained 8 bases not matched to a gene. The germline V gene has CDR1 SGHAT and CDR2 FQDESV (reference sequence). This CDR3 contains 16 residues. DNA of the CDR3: TGTGCCAGCAGCCGGCAGCGGGGGGGCGTGCAAGAGACCCAGTACTTC. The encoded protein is CASSRQRGGVQETQYF.

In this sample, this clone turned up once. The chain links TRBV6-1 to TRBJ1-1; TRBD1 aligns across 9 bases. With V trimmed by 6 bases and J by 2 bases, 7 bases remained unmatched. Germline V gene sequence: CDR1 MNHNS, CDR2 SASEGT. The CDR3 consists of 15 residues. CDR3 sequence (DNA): TGTGCCAGCAGGGACCGGGACAGGGTTAACACTGAAGCTTTCTTT. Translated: CASRDRDRVNTEAFF.

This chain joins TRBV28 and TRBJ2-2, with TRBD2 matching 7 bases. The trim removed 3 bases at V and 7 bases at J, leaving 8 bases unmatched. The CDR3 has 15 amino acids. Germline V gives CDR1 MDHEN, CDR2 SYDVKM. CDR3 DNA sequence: TGTGCCAGCAGTTTCCTGGCGGGGGTGGACGGGGAGCTGTTTTTT. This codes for CASSFLAGVDGELFF.

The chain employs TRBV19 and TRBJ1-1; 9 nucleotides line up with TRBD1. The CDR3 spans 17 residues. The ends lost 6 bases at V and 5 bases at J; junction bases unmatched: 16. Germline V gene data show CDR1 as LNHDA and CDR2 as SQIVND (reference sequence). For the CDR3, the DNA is TGTGCCAGTAGCGCACTCCCCGGGACAGGGAGTGGGACTGAAGCTTTCTTT. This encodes CASSALPGTGSGTEAFF.

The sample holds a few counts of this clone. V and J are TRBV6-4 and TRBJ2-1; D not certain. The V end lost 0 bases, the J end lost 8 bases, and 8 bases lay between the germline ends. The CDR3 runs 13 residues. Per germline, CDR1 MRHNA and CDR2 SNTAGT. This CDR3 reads CASSDSGIDEQFF. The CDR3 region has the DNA TGTGCCAGCAGTGACTCCGGTATCGATGAGCAGTTCTTC.

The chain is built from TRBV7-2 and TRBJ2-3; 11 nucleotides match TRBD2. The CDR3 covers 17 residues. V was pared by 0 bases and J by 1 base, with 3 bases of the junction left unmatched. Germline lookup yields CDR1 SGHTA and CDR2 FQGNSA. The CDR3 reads CASSLAPGLAGTDTQYF. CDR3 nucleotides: TGTGCCAGCAGCTTAGCTCCGGGACTAGCGGGCACAGATACGCAGTATTTT.

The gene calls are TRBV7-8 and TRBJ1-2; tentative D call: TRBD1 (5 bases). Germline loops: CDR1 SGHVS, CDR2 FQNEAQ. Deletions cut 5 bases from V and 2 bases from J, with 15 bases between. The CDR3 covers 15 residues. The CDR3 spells CASSPDVGANYGYTF. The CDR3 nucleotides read TGTGCCAGCAGCCCAGATGTCGGGGCCAACTATGGCTACACCTTC.

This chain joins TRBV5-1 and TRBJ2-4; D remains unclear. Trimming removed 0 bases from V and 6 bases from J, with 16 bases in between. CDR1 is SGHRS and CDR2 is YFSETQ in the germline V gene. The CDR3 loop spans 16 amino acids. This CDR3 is CASSLAAGLLSNIQYF. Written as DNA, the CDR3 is TGCGCCAGCAGCTTGGCCGCTGGCTTGCTATCAAACATTCAGTACTTC.

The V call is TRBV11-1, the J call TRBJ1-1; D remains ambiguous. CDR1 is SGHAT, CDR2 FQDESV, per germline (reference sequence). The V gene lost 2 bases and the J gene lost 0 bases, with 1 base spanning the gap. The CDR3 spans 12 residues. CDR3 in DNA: TGTGCCAGCAGCTTACTGAACACTGAAGCTTTCTTT. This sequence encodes CASSLLNTEAFF. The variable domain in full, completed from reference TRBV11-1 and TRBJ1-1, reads EAEVAQSPRYKITEKSQAVAFWCDPISGHATLYWYRQILGQGPELLVQFQDESVVDDSQLPKDRFSAERLKGVDSTLKIQPAELGDSAMYLCASSLLNTEAFFGQGTRLTVV.